The rows below give T cell receptor beta chains drawn from one sample of a study of blood T cell repertoires in COVID-19. The table came from immunoSEQ multiplex PCR; TCRdb's copy has only in-frame clones and leaves some out. The top ten hold roughly 2.6% of the sample, which has under 200,000 clones, around 87% seen once. Sequenced: peripheral blood. Source of these receptors: a man aged 35-49 years with active or convalescent COVID-19. The CDR3 runs from the conserved cysteine through the conserved F or W. D genes are given only for firm matches. Rows give clone size only sometimes, using once, few, many, or a class for an expanded clone.

D: TRBD1; size: -; V: TRBV29-1; J: TRBJ2-7; DNA: TGCAGCGTTGAAGTCGGACAGGGCTACGAGCAGTACTTC; CDR3: CSVEVGQGYEQYF
D: TRBD1; size: few; V: TRBV5-6; J: TRBJ1-2; DNA: TGTGCCAGCAGCTTGGAGATGGGGACAGTAAACTATGGCTACACCTTC; CDR3: CASSLEMGTVNYGYTF
D: -; size: -; V: TRBV6-5; J: TRBJ1-1; DNA: TGTGCCAGCACGAACAGGGTGACTGAAGCTTTCTTT; CDR3: CASTNRVTEAFF
D: -; size: -; V: TRBV7-6; J: TRBJ2-3; DNA: TGTGCCAGCAGCCGCCGGTCCGGTCGCACAGATACGCAGTATTTT; CDR3: CASSRRSGRTDTQYF
D: -; size: -; V: TRBV5-1; J: TRBJ2-2; DNA: TGCGCCAGCAGCTTGGACAGGGTAGACGGGGAGCTGTTTTTT; CDR3: CASSLDRVDGELFF
D: -; size: -; V: TRBV30; J: TRBJ2-7; DNA: TGTGCCTGGACGGTTGGACACAGTTCCTTAAGCGAGCAGTACTTC; CDR3: CAWTVGHSSLSEQYF
D: -; size: -; V: TRBV7-2; J: TRBJ2-7; DNA: TGTGCCAGCAGCTTGCAGGGAAACTCCTACGAGCAGTACTTC; CDR3: CASSLQGNSYEQYF
D: TRBD1; size: -; V: TRBV2; J: TRBJ2-7; DNA: TGTGCCAGCAGTGAATCGACAGGGGGCTACGAGCAGTACTTC; CDR3: CASSESTGGYEQYF
D: -; size: -; V: TRBV27; J: TRBJ2-3; DNA: TGTGCCAGCAGTTTAGGGCCCTACGAATCAGATACGCAGTATTTT; CDR3: CASSLGPYESDTQYF
D: -; size: -; V: TRBV6-2/TRBV6-3; J: TRBJ2-6; DNA: TGTGCCAGCAGTTGGACATCCTCTGGGGCCAACGTCCTGACTTTC; CDR3: CASSWTSSGANVLTF
D: -; size: once; V: TRBV20-1; J: TRBJ2-1; DNA: TGCAGTGCGGTCAGTCACAATGAGCAGTTCTTC; CDR3: CSAVSHNEQFF
D: -; size: -; V: TRBV3-1/TRBV3-2; J: TRBJ1-5; DNA: TGTGCCAGCAGCCAAGGTTCGGGTAGCAATCAGCCCCAGCATTTT; CDR3: CASSQGSGSNQPQHF
D: -; size: -; V: TRBV7-2; J: TRBJ1-6; DNA: TGTGCCAGCAGCTTACAGGGGCCCCGTAATTCACCCCTCCACTTT; CDR3: CASSLQGPRNSPLHF
D: TRBD2; size: -; V: TRBV13; J: TRBJ2-2; DNA: TGTGCCAGCAGCTTAGAGGCTAGCGGGTTGGGCACCGGGGAGCTGTTTTTT; CDR3: CASSLEASGLGTGELFF
D: -; size: -; V: TRBV19; J: TRBJ1-1; DNA: TGTGCCAGTAGTCGGATACAGCACATGAACACTGAAGCTTTCTTT; CDR3: CASSRIQHMNTEAFF
D: TRBD2; size: -; V: TRBV14; J: TRBJ2-1; DNA: TGTGCCAGCAGCCAAGAATCTAGCGGCGCACGAAATGAGCAGTTCTTC; CDR3: CASSQESSGARNEQFF
D: -; size: -; V: TRBV11-3; J: TRBJ2-2; DNA: TGTGCCAGCAGCCTCACAGGGTACGGCACCGGGGAGCTGTTTTTT; CDR3: CASSLTGYGTGELFF
D: TRBD1; size: -; V: TRBV29-1; J: TRBJ2-1; DNA: TGCAGCGACCATAACCGGGACAGTTTACATGAGCAGTTCTTC; CDR3: CSDHNRDSLHEQFF
D: -; size: -; V: TRBV11-2; J: TRBJ2-5; DNA: TGTGCCAGCAGCTTACAGGGTCAAGAGACCCAGTACTTC; CDR3: CASSLQGQETQYF
D: TRBD2; size: -; V: TRBV12-5; J: TRBJ2-5; DNA: TGTGCTAGTGGTTTGCCCAGCGGGGATGTTGGAGAGACCCAGTACTTC; CDR3: CASGLPSGDVGETQYF
D: TRBD1; size: -; V: TRBV5-1; J: TRBJ1-2; DNA: TGCGCCAGCAGCCCAACCACAGGGACAGGAGGCTACACCTTC; CDR3: CASSPTTGTGGYTF
D: -; size: -; V: TRBV19; J: TRBJ1-1; DNA: TGTGCCAGTAGTATAACAGGGCGGGCGAACACTGAAGCTTTCTTT; CDR3: CASSITGRANTEAFF
D: TRBD1; size: -; V: TRBV9; J: TRBJ2-2; DNA: TGTGCCAGCAGCGTACAGGGGGCTGACACCGGGGAGCTGTTTTTT; CDR3: CASSVQGADTGELFF
D: -; size: -; V: TRBV9; J: TRBJ1-2; DNA: TGTGCCAGCAGCAGTACTCGCGGCTATGGCTACACCTTC; CDR3: CASSSTRGYGYTF